This TCR beta chain stems from a study of blood T cell repertoires in COVID-19. Study-level information: There were acute and convalescent COVID-19 samples, and they came from the United States, Italy and Spain. Nucleic acid was either cDNA or gDNA, and it came from T cells, B-cell-depleted T cells, or PBMCs.

In the authors' methods: Amplification of reference gene primers was used by the study to estimate nucleated cell counts. The method was immunoSEQ multiplex PCR; TCRdb's version includes in-frame clones alone and lacks a portion of them. Clonal size and the V and J genes are those of that table, whereas D and trimming came from the DNA. The sample holds around 200,000 clones, more than 75% seen once. The TCR originated in a man aged 45-65 years with acute or convalescent COVID-19. Material for sequencing was peripheral blood.

The DNA of the CDR3 is TGTGCCAGCAGTTCTCCCTTGAGGGCAATCACCTATGGCTACACCTTC. Translated, it gives CASSSPLRAITYGYTF. The chain carries TRBV28 and TRBJ1-2; D is ambiguous. Germline CDR1 MDHEN, CDR2 SYDVKM. The germline V and J ends were trimmed by 4 bases and 4 bases, with 19 bases remaining between them. The CDR3 is 16 amino acids.